The rows below give T cell receptor beta chains drawn from one sample of a study of Graves' ophthalmopathy and Graves' hyperthyroidism. TCRdb reprocessed the multiplex PCR reads with MiXCR, giving one entry per CDR3 protein. This table has 600,000 to 950,000 distinct CDR3 sequences, approximately 40% appearing once. The specimen was peripheral blood. Receptors were obtained from an adult man with Graves' ophthalmopathy. The CDR3 runs from the conserved cysteine through the conserved F or W. The D gene is left open where the match is weak. The size field is filled for only some rows; it gives once, few, many or a size class.

v_call	clone_size	d_call	j_call	cdr3_length	cdr3_aa	cdr3_nt
TRBV5-1	once	NA	TRBJ2-2	16	CASSLDAGLDTGELFF	TGCGCCAGCAGCTTGGATGCGGGCCTTGACACCGGGGAGCTGTTTTTT
TRBV19	NA	TRBD1	TRBJ1-4	15	CASSALQGTNEKLFF	TGTGCCAGTAGTGCATTACAGGGGACTAATGAAAAACTGTTTTTT
TRBV7-9	NA	TRBD2	TRBJ2-5	18	CASSSGQVAAGGIETQYF	TGTGCCAGCAGCTCAGGACAGGTAGCAGCGGGGGGTATTGAGACCCAGTACTTC
TRBV7-9	few	NA	TRBJ1-3	14	CASKQAGAGNTIYF	TGTGCCAGCAAACAGGCCGGAGCTGGAAACACCATATATTTT
TRBV19	NA	NA	TRBJ1-2	13	CASSSPNAYGYTF	TGTGCCAGTAGTAGCCCAAACGCCTATGGCTACACCTTC
TRBV2	few	TRBD1	TRBJ2-7	14	CASSQKGQGYEQYF	TGTGCCAGCAGCCAAAAAGGACAGGGCTACGAGCAGTACTTC
TRBV7-2	NA	TRBD1	TRBJ2-7	15	CASSPFGQGAGEQYF	TGTGCCAGCAGCCCATTCGGGCAGGGGGCCGGCGAGCAGTACTTC
TRBV12-3/TRBV12-4	NA	NA	TRBJ1-4	13	CASSLEDRPELFF	TGTGCCAGCAGTTTAGAGGACAGACCCGAACTGTTTTTT
TRBV20-1	NA	NA	TRBJ2-7	15	CSARELATHTGELYF	TGCAGTGCTAGAGAACTAGCTACGCACACCGGGGAGCTGTACTTC
TRBV19	many	NA	TRBJ1-2	14	CASRLGQTDYGYTF	TGTGCCAGTAGGTTAGGACAGACCGACTATGGCTACACCTTC
TRBV25-1	NA	NA	TRBJ1-2	16	CTSSQSPGSANYGYTF	TGTACCAGCAGTCAATCGCCGGGCTCAGCTAACTATGGCTACACCTTC
TRBV2	many	NA	TRBJ2-2	16	CASSEDVGLNTGELFF	TGTGCCAGCAGTGAAGATGTGGGATTAAACACCGGGGAGCTGTTTTTT
TRBV10-3	NA	TRBD2	TRBJ2-7	15	CAISYGTSGSYEQYF	TGTGCCATCAGTTACGGGACTAGCGGGTCTTACGAGCAGTACTTC
TRBV19	few	NA	TRBJ2-7	14	CASTIGSGPYEQYF	TGTGCCAGTACTATCGGTTCCGGCCCTTACGAGCAGTACTTC
TRBV25-1	NA	TRBD1	TRBJ1-2	16	CASSLAMDRVFYGYTF	TGTGCCAGCAGTCTTGCGATGGACAGGGTATTCTATGGCTACACCTTC
TRBV20-1	many	TRBD1	TRBJ1-1	13	CSARFQGQNEAFF	TGCAGTGCTAGATTTCAGGGACAGAATGAAGCTTTCTTT
TRBV10-2	many	NA	TRBJ1-1	16	CASSPMGGSMNTEAFF	TGCGCCAGCAGCCCAATGGGGGGCTCGATGAACACTGAAGCTTTCTTT
TRBV7-6	many	NA	TRBJ1-1	16	CASSLRSVEMNTEAFF	TGTGCCAGCAGCCTGCGGTCAGTAGAGATGAACACTGAAGCTTTCTTT
TRBV7-9	many	NA	TRBJ2-7	13	CASSLVGVHEQYF	TGTGCCAGCAGCTTAGTGGGTGTCCACGAGCAGTACTTC
TRBV10-2	once	TRBD1	TRBJ1-5	15	CASDRGMGGNQPQHF	TGCGCCAGCGACAGGGGCATGGGGGGCAATCAGCCCCAGCATTTT
TRBV6-5	NA	NA	TRBJ2-5	11	CASSLPGQEYF	TGTGCCAGCAGTTTACCGGGTCAAGAGTACTTC
TRBV2	many	TRBD1	TRBJ1-5	14	CASSGTGPNQPQHF	TGTGCCAGCAGTGGGACAGGGCCTAATCAGCCCCAGCATTTT
TRBV4-2	few	NA	TRBJ1-2	12	CASSFRRWGYTF	TGTGCCAGCAGCTTTCGACGGTGGGGCTACACCTTC
TRBV10-3	many	NA	TRBJ1-3	15	CAISEEGIRAQTIYF	TGTGCCATCAGTGAAGAGGGCATTCGGGCTCAGACCATATATTTT
TRBV6-6	NA	TRBD2	TRBJ2-7	14	CASSWGTSSYEQYF	TGTGCCAGCAGCTGGGGGACTAGCTCCTACGAGCAGTACTTC
TRBV15	NA	TRBD2	TRBJ2-5	18	CATSRDPGTSGRRETQYF	TGTGCCACCAGCAGAGACCCCGGGACTAGCGGGAGGAGGGAGACCCAGTACTTC
TRBV5-8	many	NA	TRBJ1-1	15	CASSLRGERINEAFF	TGTGCCAGCAGCTTACGGGGTGAGAGGATAAATGAAGCTTTCTTT
TRBV7-2	many	NA	TRBJ1-6	12	CASGIWNSPLHF	TGTGCCAGCGGAATTTGGAATTCACCCCTCCACTTT
TRBV10-3	NA	NA	TRBJ2-2	14	CASAPPPNTGELFF	TGTGCCAGCGCTCCCCCTCCGAACACCGGGGAGCTGTTTTTT
TRBV29-1	many	NA	TRBJ2-7	11	CSVFVTYKQYF	TGCAGCGTCTTCGTAACCTACAAGCAGTACTTC
TRBV2	NA	NA	TRBJ1-2	14	CASSASWSYYGYTF	TGTGCCAGCAGTGCTAGTTGGAGTTACTATGGCTACACCTTC
TRBV7-2	few	TRBD1	TRBJ1-2	14	CASSLNQGAAGYTF	TGTGCCAGCAGCTTAAATCAGGGGGCGGCGGGCTACACCTTC
TRBV4-3	NA	NA	TRBJ2-2	14	CASSQGTNTGELFF	TGCGCCAGCAGCCAAGGGACGAACACCGGGGAGCTGTTTTTT
TRBV20-1	NA	TRBD1	TRBJ2-5	12	CSAKQGSETQYF	TGCAGTGCGAAACAGGGGTCGGAGACCCAGTACTTC
TRBV19	NA	TRBD1	TRBJ1-5	18	CASLHGTGSLIGGNTLHF	TGTGCCAGTCTTCACGGGACAGGGTCCTTAATTGGGGGTAACACTTTGCATTTT
TRBV7-2	NA	NA	TRBJ1-5	20	CASSFVGYDPFGGGNQPQHF	TGTGCCAGCAGCTTTGTGGGATATGATCCTTTCGGGGGGGGCAATCAGCCCCAGCATTTT
TRBV10-2	few	TRBD1	TRBJ2-7	16	CASSPLPGQTFYEQYF	TGTGCCAGCTCACCATTACCGGGACAGACATTCTACGAGCAGTACTTC
TRBV19	NA	NA	TRBJ2-1	15	CASSIVRTYNNEQFF	TGTGCCAGTAGTATAGTCAGGACCTATAACAATGAGCAATTCTTC
TRBV7-9	few	NA	TRBJ2-5	15	CASSLARTDQETQYF	TGTGCCAGCAGCTTAGCGAGGACAGACCAAGAGACCCAGTACTTC
TRBV7-3	many	NA	TRBJ2-5	15	CASSLTRAPGETQYF	TGTGCCAGCAGCTTAACGAGGGCCCCGGGGGAGACCCAGTACTTC